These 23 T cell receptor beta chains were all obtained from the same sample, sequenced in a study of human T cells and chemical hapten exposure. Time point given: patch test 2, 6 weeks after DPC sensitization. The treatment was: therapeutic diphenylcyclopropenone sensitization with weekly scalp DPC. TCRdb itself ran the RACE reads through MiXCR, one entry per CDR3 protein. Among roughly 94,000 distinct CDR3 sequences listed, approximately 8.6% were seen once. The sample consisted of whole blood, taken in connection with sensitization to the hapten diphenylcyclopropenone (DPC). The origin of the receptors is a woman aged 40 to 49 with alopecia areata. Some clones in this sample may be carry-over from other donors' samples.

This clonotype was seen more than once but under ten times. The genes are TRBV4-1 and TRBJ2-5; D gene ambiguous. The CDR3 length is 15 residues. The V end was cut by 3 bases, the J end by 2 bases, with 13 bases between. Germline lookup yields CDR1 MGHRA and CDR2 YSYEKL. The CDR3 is CASSHTRSRQETQYF. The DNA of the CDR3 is TGCGCCAGCAGCCACACCCGGAGCAGGCAAGAGACCCAGTACTTC.

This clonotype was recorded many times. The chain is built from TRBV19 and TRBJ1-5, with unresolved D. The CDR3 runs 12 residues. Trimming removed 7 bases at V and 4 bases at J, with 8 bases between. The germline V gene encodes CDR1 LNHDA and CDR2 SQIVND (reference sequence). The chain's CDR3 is CASTDWNQPQHF. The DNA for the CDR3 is TGTGCCAGTACGGACTGGAATCAGCCCCAGCATTTT. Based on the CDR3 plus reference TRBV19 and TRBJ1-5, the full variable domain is DGGITQSPKYLFRKEGQNVTLSCEQNLNHDAMYWYRQDPGQGLRLIYYSQIVNDFQKGDIAEGYSVSREKKESFPLTVTSAQKNPTAFYLCASTDWNQPQHFGDGTRLSIL.

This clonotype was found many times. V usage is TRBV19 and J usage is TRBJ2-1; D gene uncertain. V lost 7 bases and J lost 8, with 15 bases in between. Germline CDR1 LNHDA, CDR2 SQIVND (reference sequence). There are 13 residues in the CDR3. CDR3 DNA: TGTGCCAGTACCAAAATGGGTTTCGATGAGCAGTTCTTC. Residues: CASTKMGFDEQFF.

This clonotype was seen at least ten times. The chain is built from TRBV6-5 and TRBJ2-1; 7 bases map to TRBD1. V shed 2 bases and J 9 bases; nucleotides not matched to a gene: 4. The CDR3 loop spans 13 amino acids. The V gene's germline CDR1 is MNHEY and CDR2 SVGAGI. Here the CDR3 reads CASSYPTGTEQFF. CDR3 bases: TGTGCCAGCAGTTACCCGACAGGGACTGAGCAGTTCTTC.

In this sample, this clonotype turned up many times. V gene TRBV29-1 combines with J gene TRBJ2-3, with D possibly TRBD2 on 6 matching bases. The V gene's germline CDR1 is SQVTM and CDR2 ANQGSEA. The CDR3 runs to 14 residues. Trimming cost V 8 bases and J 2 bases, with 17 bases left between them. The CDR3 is CSQRRGLDTDTQYF. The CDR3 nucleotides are TGCAGCCAGCGGAGGGGCTTGGACACAGATACGCAGTATTTT.

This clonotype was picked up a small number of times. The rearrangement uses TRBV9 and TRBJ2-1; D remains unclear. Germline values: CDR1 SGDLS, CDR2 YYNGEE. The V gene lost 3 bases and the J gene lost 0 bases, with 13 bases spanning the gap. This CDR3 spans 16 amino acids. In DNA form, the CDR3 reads TGTGCCAGCAGCGCAGAAGACCTAAGCTCCTACAATGAGCAGTTCTTC. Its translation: CASSAEDLSSYNEQFF.

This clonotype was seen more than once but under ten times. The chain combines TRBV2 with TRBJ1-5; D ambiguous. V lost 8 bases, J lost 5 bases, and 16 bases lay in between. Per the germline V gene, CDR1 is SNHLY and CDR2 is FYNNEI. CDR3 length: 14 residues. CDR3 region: CASESTFRDQPQHF. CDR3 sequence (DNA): TGTGCCAGCGAAAGCACCTTTAGGGATCAGCCCCAGCATTTT.

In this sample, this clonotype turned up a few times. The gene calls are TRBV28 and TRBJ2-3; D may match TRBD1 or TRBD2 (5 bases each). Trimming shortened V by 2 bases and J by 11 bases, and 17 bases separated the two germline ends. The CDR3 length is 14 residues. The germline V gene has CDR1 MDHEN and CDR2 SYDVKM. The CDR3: CASSLTGTGSGQYF. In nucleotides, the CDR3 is TGTGCCAGCAGTTTAACCGGGACGGGGAGCGGGCAGTATTTT.

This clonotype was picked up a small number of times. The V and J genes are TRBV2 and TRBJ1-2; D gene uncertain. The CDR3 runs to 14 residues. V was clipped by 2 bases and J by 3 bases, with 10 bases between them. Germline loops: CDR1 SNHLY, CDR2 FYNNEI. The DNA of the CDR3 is TGTGCCAGCAGTGAAAGTCCGGGCTACTATGGCTACACCTTC. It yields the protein CASSESPGYYGYTF.

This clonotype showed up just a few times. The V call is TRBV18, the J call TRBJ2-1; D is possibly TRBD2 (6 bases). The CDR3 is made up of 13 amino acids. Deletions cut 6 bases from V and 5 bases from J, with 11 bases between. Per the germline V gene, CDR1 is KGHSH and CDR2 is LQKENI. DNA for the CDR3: TGTGCCAGCTCCCCCGGACTAAACAATGAGCAGTTCTTC. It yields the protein CASSPGLNNEQFF.

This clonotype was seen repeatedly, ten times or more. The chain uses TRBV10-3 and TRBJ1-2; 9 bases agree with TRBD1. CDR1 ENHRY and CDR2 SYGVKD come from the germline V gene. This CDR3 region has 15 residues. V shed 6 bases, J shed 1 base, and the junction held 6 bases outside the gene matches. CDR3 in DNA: TGTGCCATCAGCGGAACAGGGGGCCTTAACTATGGCTACACCTTC. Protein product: CAISGTGGLNYGYTF.

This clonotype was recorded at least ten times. The CDR3 sequence: CASSLGQGGEKLFF. The DNA of the CDR3 is TGCGCCAGCAGCTTGGGGCAGGGAGGTGAAAAACTGTTTTTT. The rearrangement links TRBV5-1 to TRBJ1-4; D perhaps matches TRBD1 (5 bases). The CDR3 consists of 14 residues. Germline loops: CDR1 SGHRS, CDR2 YFSETQ. Trimming left V 0 bases short and J 7 bases short, with 10 bases between.

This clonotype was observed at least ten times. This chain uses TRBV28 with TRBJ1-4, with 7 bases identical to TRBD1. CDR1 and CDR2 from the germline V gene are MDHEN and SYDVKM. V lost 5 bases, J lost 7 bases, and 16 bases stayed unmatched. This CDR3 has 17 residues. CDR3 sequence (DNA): TGTGCCAGCAGTCCCATCTTACAGGGGCGGAGGAGTGAAAAACTGTTTTTT. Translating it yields CASSPILQGRRSEKLFF.

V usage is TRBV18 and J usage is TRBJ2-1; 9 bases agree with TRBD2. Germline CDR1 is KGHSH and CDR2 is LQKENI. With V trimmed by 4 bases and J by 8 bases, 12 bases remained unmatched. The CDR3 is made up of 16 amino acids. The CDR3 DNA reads TGTGCCAGCTCACTCCCGCGGGGGGGGCGGTCCCATGAGCAGTTCTTC. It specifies CASSLPRGGRSHEQFF.

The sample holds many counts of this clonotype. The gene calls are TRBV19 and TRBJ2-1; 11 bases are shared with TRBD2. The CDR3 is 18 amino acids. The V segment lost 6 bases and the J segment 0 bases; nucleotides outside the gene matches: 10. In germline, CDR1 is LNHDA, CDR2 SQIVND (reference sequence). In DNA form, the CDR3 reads TGTGCCAGTAGACGGGGACTAGCGGAATCAAGCTCCTACAATGAGCAGTTCTTC. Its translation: CASRRGLAESSSYNEQFF.

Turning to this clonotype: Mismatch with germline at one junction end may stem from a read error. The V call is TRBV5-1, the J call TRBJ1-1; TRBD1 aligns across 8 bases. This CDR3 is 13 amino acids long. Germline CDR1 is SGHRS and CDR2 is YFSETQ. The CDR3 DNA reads TGCGTCAGCAGCGGACAGGGGAACACTGAAGCTTTCTTT. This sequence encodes CVSSGQGNTEAFF.

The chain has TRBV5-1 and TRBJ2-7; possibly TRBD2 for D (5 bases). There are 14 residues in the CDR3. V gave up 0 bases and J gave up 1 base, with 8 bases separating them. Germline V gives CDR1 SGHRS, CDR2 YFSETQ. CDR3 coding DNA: TGCGCCAGCAGCTTGGGTAGCGTTTCCTACGAGCAGTACTTC. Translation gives CASSLGSVSYEQYF.

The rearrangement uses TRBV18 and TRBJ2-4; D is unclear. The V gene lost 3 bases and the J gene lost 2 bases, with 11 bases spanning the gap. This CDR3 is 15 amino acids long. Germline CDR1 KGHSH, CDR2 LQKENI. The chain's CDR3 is CASSPGGATKNIQYF. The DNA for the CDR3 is TGTGCCAGCTCACCTGGCGGAGCTACCAAAAACATTCAGTACTTC.

The CDR3 is CASSQARGSSDTEAFF. Written as DNA, the CDR3 is TGTGCCAGCAGCCAAGCAAGGGGGTCGTCGGACACTGAAGCTTTCTTT. The rearrangement links TRBV4-2 to TRBJ1-1; weak D call: TRBD1 (6 bases). Trimming removed 1 base from V and 3 bases from J, with 15 bases in between. Germline V lookup: CDR1 LGHNA, CDR2 YNFKEQ. This CDR3 region has 16 residues.

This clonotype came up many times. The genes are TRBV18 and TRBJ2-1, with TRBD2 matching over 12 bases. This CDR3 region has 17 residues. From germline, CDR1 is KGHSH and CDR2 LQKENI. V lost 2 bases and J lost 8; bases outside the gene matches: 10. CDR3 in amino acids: CASSPTSLAGGWDEQFF. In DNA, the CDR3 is TGTGCCAGCTCACCAACTTCACTAGCGGGAGGCTGGGATGAGCAGTTCTTC.

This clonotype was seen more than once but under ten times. The CDR3 sequence: CASSYLTGGHNEQFF. CDR3 DNA sequence: TGTGCCAGCAGTTACTTGACGGGAGGTCACAATGAGCAGTTCTTC. The genes are TRBV6-6 and TRBJ2-1; 7 bases map to TRBD2. Trimming cost V 1 base and J 5 bases; bases outside gene matches: 5. The CDR3 runs to 15 residues. Per germline, CDR1 MNHNY and CDR2 SVGAGI (reference sequence).

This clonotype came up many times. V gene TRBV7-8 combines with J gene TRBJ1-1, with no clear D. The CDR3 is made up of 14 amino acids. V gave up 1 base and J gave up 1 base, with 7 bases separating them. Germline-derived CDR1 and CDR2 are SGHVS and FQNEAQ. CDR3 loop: CASSLEAGNTEAFF. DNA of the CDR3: TGTGCCAGCAGCTTAGAGGCAGGGAACACTGAAGCTTTCTTT. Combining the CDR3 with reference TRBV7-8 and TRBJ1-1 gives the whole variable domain GAGVSQSPRYKVAKRGQDVALRCDPISGHVSLFWYQQALGQGPEFLTYFQNEAQLDKSGLPSDRFFAERPEGSVSTLKIQRTQQEDSAVYLCASSLEAGNTEAFFGQGTRLTVV.

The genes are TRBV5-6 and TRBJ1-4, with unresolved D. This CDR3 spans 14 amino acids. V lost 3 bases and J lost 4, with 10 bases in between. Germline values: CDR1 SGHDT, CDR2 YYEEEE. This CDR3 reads CASSSLNGNEKLFF. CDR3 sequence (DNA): TGTGCCAGCAGCTCACTGAACGGTAATGAAAAACTGTTTTTT.